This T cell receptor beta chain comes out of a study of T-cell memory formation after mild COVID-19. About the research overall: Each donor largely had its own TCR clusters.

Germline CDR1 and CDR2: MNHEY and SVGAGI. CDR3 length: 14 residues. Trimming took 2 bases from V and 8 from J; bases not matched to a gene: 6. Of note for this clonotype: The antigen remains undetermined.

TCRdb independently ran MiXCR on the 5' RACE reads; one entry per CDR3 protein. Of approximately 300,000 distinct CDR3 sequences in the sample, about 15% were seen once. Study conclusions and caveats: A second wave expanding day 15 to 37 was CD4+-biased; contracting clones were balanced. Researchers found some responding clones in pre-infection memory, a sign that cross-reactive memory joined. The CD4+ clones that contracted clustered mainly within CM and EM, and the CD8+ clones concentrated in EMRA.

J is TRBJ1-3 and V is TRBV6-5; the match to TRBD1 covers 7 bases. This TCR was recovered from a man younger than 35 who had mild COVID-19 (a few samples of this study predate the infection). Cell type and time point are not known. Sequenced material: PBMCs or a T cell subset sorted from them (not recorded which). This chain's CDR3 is CASSYLGTADTIYF. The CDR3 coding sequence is TGTGCCAGCAGTTACCTGGGGACAGCCGACACCATATATTTT.